One and the same sample provided the 26 T cell receptor beta chains below, sequenced in a study of cytomegalovirus exposure and HLA in healthy donors. A multiplex PCR was run with 60 Vbeta primers and 13 Jbeta primers. TCRdb's copy holds only in-frame clones and misses some; the assay was immunoSEQ multiplex PCR. The data contain 120,000 to 150,000 clones, 75% to 90% of them singletons. Sequencing input: PBMCs. These TCRs come from a woman in her twenties or thirties in good health and CMV-seronegative.

The chain links TRBV10-2 to TRBJ1-5; possible D gene TRBD1, 5 bases. V was cut by 7 bases and J by 5 bases, with 15 bases left in between. Germline V gives CDR1 WSHSY, CDR2 SAAADI. The CDR3 covers 14 residues. The CDR3 loop is CASTPTGGHQPQHF. CDR3 sequence (DNA): TGCGCCAGCACCCCGACGGGGGGACATCAGCCCCAGCATTTT.

This clone has only a few counts. CDR3 residues: CASSPGTGSYEQYF. The DNA for the CDR3 is TGCGCCAGCAGCCCCGGGACAGGTTCCTACGAGCAGTACTTC. J is TRBJ2-7 and V is TRBV4-1; TRBD1 aligns across 8 bases. The V segment lost 4 bases and the J segment 1 base; nucleotides outside the gene matches: 3. CDR1 is MGHRA, CDR2 YSYEKL, per germline. CDR3 size: 14 residues.

CDR3 sequence reads: CASSRESYEQYF. The CDR3 coding sequence is TGTGCCAGCTCTCGCGAATCCTACGAGCAGTACTTC. The chain couples TRBV2 to TRBJ2-7; D is unclear. V was trimmed by 8 bases and J by 1 base, leaving 9 bases between them. Germline values: CDR1 SNHLY, CDR2 FYNNEI. The CDR3 has 12 residues. Full variable domain (missing parts from reference TRBV2 and TRBJ2-7): EPEVTQTPSHQVTQMGQEVILRCVPISNHLYFYWYRQILGQKVEFLVSFYNNEISEKSEIFDDQFSVERPDGSNFTLKIRSTKLEDSAMYFCASSRESYEQYFGPGTRLTVT.

This clone was seen once. This rearrangement joins TRBV15 to TRBJ2-5, with TRBD1 as a possible D gene (6 bases). The last part of the DNA fits TRBJ2-7 better; the J call may be wrong. Germline V lookup: CDR1 LNHNV, CDR2 YYDKDF (reference sequence). The CDR3 totals 16 residues. The DNA for the CDR3 is TGTGCCACCAGCAGTACCGGTCTGGGACACAACTACGAGCAGTACTTC. It specifies CATSSTGLGHNYEQYF.

This chain connects TRBV15 to TRBJ1-5; D remains unclear. This CDR3 contains 15 residues. CDR1 LNHNV and CDR2 YYDKDF come from the germline V gene (reference sequence). The germline V and J ends were trimmed by 0 bases and 3 bases, with 9 bases remaining between them. The CDR3 DNA follows: TGTGCCACCAGCAGAGAAGGACTATACAATCAGCCCCAGCATTTT. It encodes CATSREGLYNQPQHF. Full variable domain (missing parts from reference TRBV15 and TRBJ1-5): DAMVIQNPRYQVTQFGKPVTLSCSQTLNHNVMYWYQQKSSQAPKLLFHYYDKDFNNEADTPDNFQSRRPNTSFCFLDIRSPGLGDTAMYLCATSREGLYNQPQHFGDGTRLSIL.

The V and J genes are TRBV4-1 and TRBJ1-5, with TRBD1 as a possible D gene (6 bases). Germline CDR1 is MGHRA and CDR2 is YSYEKL. The length of the CDR3 is 16 residues. The V and J ends lost 6 bases and 0 bases respectively, with 15 bases between them. CDR3 sequence: CASRGGADYSNQPQHF. CDR3 coding DNA: TGCGCCAGCAGGGGGGGGGCAGACTATAGCAATCAGCCCCAGCATTTT.

The chain is built from TRBV7-3 and TRBJ2-2; 10 positions match TRBD2. After removal of 9 bases from V and 6 bases from J, the junction contained 7 bases not matched to a gene. Germline values: CDR1 SGHTA, CDR2 FQGTGA. CDR3 length: 14 residues. CDR3 amino acids: CARGAGGPAGELFF. In nucleotides, the CDR3 is TGTGCCAGGGGAGCGGGAGGGCCGGCCGGGGAGCTGTTTTTT.

V is TRBV30 and J is TRBJ1-1, with 11 positions matching TRBD1. This CDR3 has 14 residues. V lost 1 base to trimming and J lost 6 bases; unmatched junction nucleotides: 4. Germline assignment: CDR1 GTSNPN and CDR2 SVGIG (reference sequence). CDR3 sequence: CAWSGDRGDPEAFF. The CDR3 DNA follows: TGTGCCTGGAGTGGGGACAGGGGGGACCCTGAAGCTTTCTTT.

This clone appeared a few times. The V gene is TRBV10-3, the J gene TRBJ2-7; possible D gene TRBD1, 5 bases. Between the trimmed V and J ends, which lost 0 bases and 4 bases, there was a span of 16 bases. From germline, CDR1 is ENHRY and CDR2 SYGVKD. CDR3 length equals 16 residues. In DNA, the CDR3 is TGTGCCATCAGTGAGTCAGCCAGGCAGGGTCGGTACGAGCAGTACTTC. It yields the protein CAISESARQGRYEQYF.

The genes are TRBV30 and TRBJ1-4; D possibly corresponds to TRBD1 (5 bases). The CDR3 length is 15 residues. Germline CDR1 is GTSNPN and CDR2 is SVGIG (reference sequence). Trimming shortened V by 4 bases and J by 8 bases, and 20 bases separated the two germline ends. The CDR3 DNA reads TGTGCCTGGAATATTGGGGACTTCTTGGAAGAAAAACTGTTTTTT. It specifies CAWNIGDFLEEKLFF.

This clone was picked up one time. V gene TRBV6-6 combines with J gene TRBJ2-7; TRBD1 matches at 8 bases. The CDR3 contains 13 residues. Germline values: CDR1 MNHNY, CDR2 SVGAGI (reference sequence). The V segment lost 5 bases and the J segment 4 bases; nucleotides outside the gene matches: 4. The CDR3 loop is CASSMRQGYEQYF. CDR3 DNA: TGTGCCAGCAGTATGCGACAGGGGTACGAGCAGTACTTC.

The rearrangement joins TRBV5-6 to TRBJ2-7; 9 bases match TRBD1. With V trimmed by 4 bases and J by 2 bases, 7 bases remained unmatched. This CDR3 region has 15 residues. Germline CDR1 and CDR2: SGHDT and YYEEEE. The CDR3 DNA reads as TGTGCCAGCAGCCATCCGGGACAGGGACCCTACGAGCAGTACTTC. Encoded protein: CASSHPGQGPYEQYF. The full variable domain, rest sourced from reference TRBV5-6 and TRBJ2-7, is DAGVTQSPTHLIKTRGQQVTLRCSPKSGHDTVSWYQQALGQGPQFIFQYYEEEERQRGNFPDRFSGHQFPNYSSELNVNALLLGDSALYLCASSHPGQGPYEQYFGPGTRLTVT.

The genes are TRBV5-1 and TRBJ2-7; tentative D call: TRBD2 (5 bases). V was cut by 4 bases and J by 5 bases, with 13 bases left in between. The CDR3 totals 13 residues. Germline values: CDR1 SGHRS, CDR2 YFSETQ. The CDR3 DNA sequence: TGCGCCAGCAGCGAGTACCCGAGGGACGAGCAGTACTTC. It is translated as CASSEYPRDEQYF.

The gene calls are TRBV25-1 and TRBJ2-7; 8 nucleotides line up with TRBD1. The ends lost 5 bases at V and 4 bases at J; junction bases unmatched: 10. CDR3 size: 15 residues. The germline V gene encodes CDR1 MGHDK and CDR2 SYGVNS. CDR3 residues: CASSQGAEKNYEQYF. In DNA, the CDR3 is TGTGCCAGCAGTCAGGGGGCAGAGAAAAATTACGAGCAGTACTTC.

The chain has TRBV5-1 and TRBJ1-1; a weak D match, TRBD1 (6 bases). V lost 2 bases and J 4 bases, leaving 12 bases between the germline ends. The CDR3 loop spans 14 amino acids. Per germline, CDR1 SGHRS and CDR2 YFSETQ. In nucleotides, the CDR3 is TGCGCCAGCAGCTTAACACAGGGTGGCACTGAAGCTTTCTTT. Translated, it gives CASSLTQGGTEAFF.

This chain uses TRBV18 with TRBJ1-1; D gene uncertain. CDR1 is KGHSH, CDR2 LQKENI, per germline. CDR3 size: 13 residues. Trimming shortened V by 1 base and J by 6 bases, and 9 bases separated the two germline ends. CDR3 amino acids: CASSPQGEAEAFF. The CDR3 DNA reads as TGTGCCAGCTCACCACAAGGAGAAGCTGAAGCTTTCTTT.

The chain uses TRBV30 and TRBJ1-2; D gene unclear. Germline V gene sequence: CDR1 GTSNPN, CDR2 SVGIG (reference sequence). The V and J ends lost 3 bases and 0 bases respectively, with 8 bases between them. The CDR3 contains 13 residues. As DNA, the CDR3 is TGTGCCTGGAGGCGGAGTCCTAACTATGGCTACACCTTC. Its protein product is CAWRRSPNYGYTF.

This clone is a singleton in its sample. The gene calls are TRBV2 and TRBJ2-5; the D is unclear. In germline, CDR1 is SNHLY, CDR2 FYNNEI. V shed 0 bases and J shed 2 bases, with 13 bases lying between them. This CDR3 is 16 amino acids long. CDR3 loop: CASSEALRWQQETQYF. DNA for the CDR3: TGTGCCAGCAGTGAAGCGCTTCGTTGGCAACAAGAGACCCAGTACTTC.

Comments on this clone: This CDR3 is also generated by other DNA sequences in the sample. This chain uses TRBV7-9 with TRBJ1-2; D possibly corresponds to TRBD1 (5 bases). The CDR3 totals 14 residues. V was cut by 1 base and J by 7 bases, with 13 bases left in between. Looked up from germline, CDR1 is SEHNR and CDR2 is FQNEAQ (reference sequence). CDR3 residues: CASSLEHSGRGYTF. The CDR3, as DNA: TGTGCCAGCAGCTTAGAGCATTCAGGGCGTGGCTACACCTTC.

The V and J genes are TRBV10-3 and TRBJ1-2; 7 bases match TRBD1. Per the germline V gene, CDR1 is ENHRY and CDR2 is SYGVKD. Losses at the gene ends were 2 bases for V and 9 bases for J; bases not matched to a gene: 9. This CDR3 has 14 residues. Here the CDR3 reads CAISEDRVGASYTF. CDR3 sequence (DNA): TGTGCCATCAGTGAGGACAGGGTGGGGGCAAGCTACACCTTC.

The chain recombines TRBV6-1 with TRBJ1-1; D may be TRBD1 (5 bases). CDR1 and CDR2 from the germline V gene are MNHNS and SASEGT. Trimming removed 7 bases from V and 3 bases from J, with 12 bases in between. The CDR3 has 13 amino acids. The CDR3 here is CASTKTAHTEAFF. The CDR3 nucleotides read TGTGCCAGCACTAAGACAGCGCACACTGAAGCTTTCTTT.

The chain is built from TRBV5-1 and TRBJ2-5; 10 bases are a match to TRBD2. Judging by the DNA end, TRBJ2-7 fits better; the J call may be wrong. The CDR3 is 17 residues long. Germline V gene lookup returns CDR1 SGHRS and CDR2 YFSETQ. The CDR3 is CASSAGTSALYFYEQYF. For the CDR3, the DNA is TGCGCCAGCAGCGCCGGGACTAGCGCGTTGTACTTCTACGAGCAGTACTTC.

V usage is TRBV4-3 and J usage is TRBJ2-3; TRBD2 is a possible D gene (6 bases). Trimming shortened V by 0 bases and J by 0 bases, and 16 bases separated the two germline ends. The CDR3 has 18 residues. CDR1 LGHNA and CDR2 YSLEER come from the germline V gene. The CDR3 DNA sequence: TGCGCCAGCAGCCAAGATCGGTCAGGCGGACTAAGCACAGATACGCAGTATTTT. Its translation: CASSQDRSGGLSTDTQYF.

The chain links TRBV6-1 to TRBJ1-5; D not certain. The CDR3 totals 14 residues. V lost 3 bases and J lost 3, with 9 bases in between. Germline CDR1 reads MNHNS; CDR2 reads SASEGT. The CDR3 DNA sequence: TGTGCCAGCAGTGAGTCGGGATACAATCAGCCCCAGCATTTT. Translating gives CASSESGYNQPQHF.

As to this clone: At one of its ends the junction is not consistent with the germline gene, which may arise from a read error. CDR3: CATGGGDLSYQPQHF. As DNA, the CDR3 is TGTGCCACCGGCGGGGGAGATCTTAGCTATCAGCCCCAGCATTTT. The rearrangement joins TRBV2 to TRBJ1-5; perhaps TRBD1 as D (5 bases). The CDR3 has 15 amino acids. Germline V gives CDR1 SNHLY, CDR2 FYNNEI. Supplemented by reference TRBV2 and TRBJ1-5, the full variable domain reads EPEVTQTPSHQVTQMGQEVILRCVPISNHLYFYWYRQILGQKVEFLVSFYNNEISEKSEIFDDQFSVERPDGSNFTLKIRSTKLEDSAMYFCATGGGDLSYQPQHFGDGTRLSIL.

This clone was counted a few times. The chain uses TRBV5-4 and TRBJ1-4, with D unresolved. The CDR3 totals 15 residues. Trimming removed 2 bases at V and 6 bases at J, with 14 bases between. The germline V gene encodes CDR1 SGHNT and CDR2 YYREEE (reference sequence). The chain's CDR3 is CASSLSGKRDEKLFF. CDR3 sequence (DNA): TGTGCCAGCAGCTTAAGCGGGAAGAGGGATGAAAAACTGTTTTTT.